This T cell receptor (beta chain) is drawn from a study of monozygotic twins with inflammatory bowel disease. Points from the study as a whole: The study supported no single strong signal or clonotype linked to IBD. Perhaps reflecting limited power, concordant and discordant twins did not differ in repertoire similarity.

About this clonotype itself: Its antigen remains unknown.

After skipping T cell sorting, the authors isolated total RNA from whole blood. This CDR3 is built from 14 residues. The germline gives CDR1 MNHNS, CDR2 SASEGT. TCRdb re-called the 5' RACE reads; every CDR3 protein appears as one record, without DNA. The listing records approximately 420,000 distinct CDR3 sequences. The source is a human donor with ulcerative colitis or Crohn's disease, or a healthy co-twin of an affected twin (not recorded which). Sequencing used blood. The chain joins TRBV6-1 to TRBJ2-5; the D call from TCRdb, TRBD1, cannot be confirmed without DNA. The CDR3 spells CASRRWTGQETQYF.